The 24 T cell receptor beta chains below all came from one sample that was sequenced in a study of blood T cell repertoires in COVID-19 (dated by TCRdb to about 2020). Preparation of the library involved the immunoSEQ multiplex PCR assay. TCRdb carries this immuneACCESS record with in-frame sequences only. Its versions omit some clonotypes, under half of them owing to an unresolved V gene in the studies checked, with the rest unexplained. This sample has about 140,000 clones in its table, and over 65% of those were observed once. The ten largest clones capture around 17% of the sample. Sequencing was performed on peripheral blood. The receptors here all came from a man aged 50 to 59 with acute or convalescent COVID-19.

CDR3 nucleotide sequence: TGCGCCAGCAGTGAGTCCTACGGGACAGGGGTACAAGAGACCCAGTACTTC. Protein sequence: CASSESYGTGVQETQYF. V is TRBV10-1 and J is TRBJ2-5, with 10 positions matching TRBD1. V trimming: 0 bases; J trimming: 2 bases; junction bases outside the gene matches: 6. The V gene's germline CDR1 is WNHNN and CDR2 SYGVQD (reference sequence). This CDR3 contains 17 residues.

In regard to this clone: Within the sample, other DNA sequences also encode this same CDR3. The chain carries TRBV2 and TRBJ2-1; possible D gene TRBD2, 5 bases. The CDR3 loop spans 12 amino acids. With 3 bases removed from V and 6 bases from J, the gap between germline ends came to 6 bases. Germline assignment: CDR1 SNHLY and CDR2 FYNNEI. In DNA, the CDR3 is TGTGCCAGCAGTGACCGGGGCAATGAGCAGTTCTTC. It translates to CASSDRGNEQFF.

The V and J genes are TRBV4-1 and TRBJ2-2, with a weak D call TRBD2 (5 bases). CDR1 is MGHRA, CDR2 YSYEKL, per germline. The CDR3 sequence is 15 residues long. Trimming pared 4 bases from V and 2 bases from J, leaving 11 bases between. CDR3 nucleotide sequence: TGCGCCAGCAGCCCGGTTCTAGCAAACACCGGGGAGCTGTTTTTT. Translation gives CASSPVLANTGELFF.

The rearrangement joins TRBV5-1 to TRBJ2-3; 7 bases fit TRBD2. The CDR3 totals 16 residues. Unmatched junction bases numbered 5, after V lost 1 base and J lost 0 bases. Per the germline V gene, CDR1 is SGHRS and CDR2 is YFSETQ. CDR3 loop: CASSLYGGLSTDTQYF. CDR3 DNA: TGCGCCAGCAGCTTGTACGGGGGACTAAGCACAGATACGCAGTATTTT. Based on the CDR3 plus reference TRBV5-1 and TRBJ2-3, the full variable domain is KAGVTQTPRYLIKTRGQQVTLSCSPISGHRSVSWYQQTPGQGLQFLFEYFSETQRNKGNFPGRFSGRQFSNSRSEMNVSTLELGDSALYLCASSLYGGLSTDTQYFGPGTRLTVL.

This clone was picked up one time. The rearrangement joins TRBV6-5 to TRBJ1-1; TRBD1 matches at 9 bases. The germline gives CDR1 MNHEY, CDR2 SVGAGI. The CDR3 loop spans 14 amino acids. The trim removed 6 bases at V and 1 base at J, leaving 3 bases unmatched. The CDR3: CASRRQGGNTEAFF. The CDR3 bases are TGTGCCAGCAGGCGACAGGGGGGGAACACTGAAGCTTTCTTT.

This rearrangement joins TRBV9 to TRBJ1-1; possible D gene TRBD1, 6 bases. CDR1 and CDR2 from the germline V gene are SGDLS and YYNGEE. The V gene lost 0 bases and the J gene lost 1 base, with 10 bases spanning the gap. The CDR3 length is 15 residues. In DNA, the CDR3 is TGTGCCAGCAGCGTAGCGGGACACCCGAACACTGAAGCTTTCTTT. This gives the protein CASSVAGHPNTEAFF. The whole variable domain, filled in from reference TRBV9 and TRBJ1-1, reads DSGVTQTPKHLITATGQRVTLRCSPRSGDLSVYWYQQSLDQGLQFLIQYYNGEERAKGNILERFSAQQFPDLHSELNLSSLELGDSALYFCASSVAGHPNTEAFFGQGTRLTVV.

This chain connects TRBV28 to TRBJ1-1; TRBD1 matches at 7 bases. Germline trimming cut 5 bases from V and 1 base from J; bases unmatched to any gene: 7. This CDR3 is 15 amino acids long. CDR1 MDHEN and CDR2 SYDVKM come from the germline V gene. Here the CDR3 reads CASSIQGPANTEAFF. The CDR3 nucleotides read TGTGCCAGCAGTATACAGGGGCCGGCGAACACTGAAGCTTTCTTT.

The chain recombines TRBV19 with TRBJ1-2, with TRBD1 matching 9 bases. This CDR3 has 14 amino acids. The J segment lost 4 bases and the V segment lost 5 bases, leaving 5 bases of the junction unmatched. Looked up from germline, CDR1 is LNHDA and CDR2 is SQIVND (reference sequence). The CDR3 loop is CASSPGTGSYGYTF. In nucleotides, the CDR3 is TGTGCCAGTAGTCCAGGGACAGGGTCCTATGGCTACACCTTC.

CDR3 sequence reads: CASSPLSGDPANYGYTF. DNA for the CDR3: TGTGCCAGCAGCCCCCTATCGGGGGACCCAGCTAACTATGGCTACACCTTC. The chain joins TRBV9 to TRBJ1-2, with a possible D match to TRBD1 (5 bases). The V and J ends lost 4 bases and 0 bases respectively, with 19 bases between them. Germline V gives CDR1 SGDLS, CDR2 YYNGEE. There are 17 residues in the CDR3.

This chain connects TRBV19 to TRBJ1-2; tentative D call: TRBD1 (6 bases). The germline V gene encodes CDR1 LNHDA and CDR2 SQIVND (reference sequence). Between the trimmed V and J ends, which lost 5 bases and 3 bases, there was a span of 13 bases. The CDR3 is 14 residues long. CDR3 protein: CASSPTGQHYGYTF. CDR3 DNA: TGTGCCAGTAGTCCGACCGGACAGCACTATGGCTACACCTTC.

The chain links TRBV25-1 to TRBJ1-1; D gene uncertain. This CDR3 region has 14 residues. The V gene lost 4 bases and the J gene lost 5 bases, with 14 bases spanning the gap. Germline V gives CDR1 MGHDK, CDR2 SYGVNS. This chain's CDR3 is CASSAYQSGTEAFF. The CDR3 DNA sequence: TGTGCCAGCAGTGCCTATCAATCCGGGACTGAAGCTTTCTTT.

This chain links TRBV19 with TRBJ2-4, with 7 bases identical to TRBD1. Looked up from germline, CDR1 is LNHDA and CDR2 is SQIVND (reference sequence). The CDR3 sequence is 14 residues long. V lost 6 bases to trimming and J lost 7 bases; unmatched junction nucleotides: 9. The chain's CDR3 is CASRNTGEINIQYF. The CDR3 DNA follows: TGTGCCAGTAGAAATACAGGGGAGATTAACATTCAGTACTTC. The full variable domain, rest sourced from reference TRBV19 and TRBJ2-4, is DGGITQSPKYLFRKEGQNVTLSCEQNLNHDAMYWYRQDPGQGLRLIYYSQIVNDFQKGDIAEGYSVSREKKESFPLTVTSAQKNPTAFYLCASRNTGEINIQYFGAGTRLSVL.

The genes are TRBV11-2 and TRBJ1-1; a possible D gene is TRBD1 (5 bases). The CDR3 is made up of 14 amino acids. Germline loops: CDR1 SGHAT, CDR2 FQNNGV. V dropped 0 bases and J dropped 7 bases, with 12 bases sitting between them. This CDR3 is CASSLDPRVGEAFF. As DNA, the CDR3 is TGTGCCAGCAGCTTAGATCCCAGGGTGGGTGAAGCTTTCTTT. The variable domain in full, with the rest retrieved from reference TRBV11-2 and TRBJ1-1, is EAGVAQSPRYKIIEKRQSVAFWCNPISGHATLYWYQQILGQGPKLLIQFQNNGVVDDSQLPKDRFSAERLKGVDSTLKIQPAKLEDSAVYLCASSLDPRVGEAFFGQGTRLTVV.

The chain links TRBV27 to TRBJ2-7; 9 positions match TRBD1. Trimming at V came to 6 bases and at J to 0 bases, leaving 6 bases not matched to a gene. The length of the CDR3 is 15 residues. The germline gives CDR1 MNHEY, CDR2 SMNVEV (reference sequence). The CDR3 DNA sequence: TGTGCCAGCAGACCACAGGGGGCATCCTCCTACGAGCAGTACGTC. It specifies CASRPQGASSYEQYV.

This clone was recorded only once. This chain connects TRBV6-5 to TRBJ1-2; 7 nucleotides agree with TRBD1. This CDR3 has 14 residues. Germline-derived CDR1 and CDR2 are MNHEY and SVGAGI. J was trimmed by 5 bases and V by 6 bases; bases with no gene match: 9. The CDR3 reads CASRYRGFGYGYTF. Written as DNA, the CDR3 is TGTGCCAGCAGATACAGGGGATTTGGATATGGCTACACCTTC.

The CDR3 loop reads CASSSNALPGLRNTDTQYF. CDR3 in DNA: TGTGCCAGCAGCTCAAACGCCTTACCGGGACTCCGAAACACAGATACGCAGTATTTT. The J gene is TRBJ2-3, the V gene TRBV7-8; perhaps TRBD2 as D (6 bases). The CDR3 spans 19 residues. Germline assignment: CDR1 SGHVS and CDR2 FQNEAQ. Trimming took off 4 bases at V and 2 bases at J, with 25 bases between the two ends.

The rearrangement uses TRBV25-1 and TRBJ1-2, with a possible D match to TRBD1 (6 bases). Germline CDR1 and CDR2: MGHDK and SYGVNS. V was clipped by 0 bases and J by 6 bases, with 17 bases between them. This CDR3 spans 16 amino acids. CDR3 nucleotides: TGTGCCAGCAGTGAATATGGGGGCCCCCTCGGGGATGGCTACACCTTC. The encoded protein is CASSEYGGPLGDGYTF.

The chain joins TRBV11-3 to TRBJ2-3; 10 positions agree with TRBD2. V dropped 5 bases and J dropped 4; count of bases not matched to a gene: 9. The CDR3 length is 16 residues. CDR1 is SGHNT, CDR2 YENEEA, per germline. The CDR3 here is CASSPQAGGGADTQYF. CDR3 in DNA: TGTGCCAGCAGCCCACAAGCGGGGGGGGGCGCAGATACGCAGTATTTT.

The chain links TRBV19 to TRBJ2-6; D may be TRBD1 (5 bases). Germline V gene sequence: CDR1 LNHDA, CDR2 SQIVND (reference sequence). This CDR3 is built from 14 residues. The ends were cut back, 7 bases at V and 1 base at J, with 8 bases in the middle. In DNA form, the CDR3 reads TGTGCCAGTAACAAGGGGTCTGGGGCCAACGTCCTGACTTTC. Translation gives CASNKGSGANVLTF.

The chain combines TRBV24-1 with TRBJ2-1; a possible D gene is TRBD1 (6 bases). The germline V and J ends were trimmed by 3 bases and 4 bases, with 12 bases remaining between them. The CDR3 runs 15 residues. Germline values: CDR1 KGHDR, CDR2 SFDVKD. In nucleotides, the CDR3 is TGTGCCACCAGTGATCCTGGCAGGGGTTACAATGAGCAGTTCTTC. It specifies CATSDPGRGYNEQFF.

The chain links TRBV5-1 to TRBJ2-1, with 7 nucleotides matching TRBD2. CDR1 and CDR2 (germline): SGHRS, YFSETQ. V lost 0 bases, J lost 5 bases, and 2 bases stayed unmatched. The length of the CDR3 is 14 residues. CDR3 sequence reads: CASSLVAGDNEQFF. For the CDR3, the DNA is TGCGCCAGCAGCTTGGTGGCGGGAGACAATGAGCAGTTCTTC.

This chain links TRBV3-1 (or the pseudogene TRBV3-2) with TRBJ1-2; no clear D. Germline V gene lookup returns CDR1 LGHDT and CDR2 YNNKEL (reference sequence). This CDR3 spans 12 amino acids. Between the trimmed V and J ends, which lost 4 bases and 8 bases, there was a span of 11 bases. CDR3 bases: TGTGCCAGCAGCCGCGGCGGTGAGGGCTACACCTTC. It is translated as CASSRGGEGYTF.

A single count supports this clone. The genes are TRBV5-6 and TRBJ2-1; 7 positions match TRBD1. Unmatched junction bases numbered 4, after V lost 2 bases and J lost 5 bases. The CDR3 loop spans 14 amino acids. The germline V gene encodes CDR1 SGHDT and CDR2 YYEEEE. The CDR3 nucleotides read TGTGCCAGCAGCTTTGGGACAGCCGACAATGAGCAGTTCTTC. The encoded protein is CASSFGTADNEQFF.

The V and J genes are TRBV27 and TRBJ2-2, with a possible D match to TRBD2 (5 bases). The germline V gene encodes CDR1 MNHEY and CDR2 SMNVEV (reference sequence). There are 15 residues in the CDR3. Trimming shortened V by 6 bases and J by 3 bases, and 14 bases separated the two germline ends. CDR3: CASRTRGPYTGELFF. As DNA, the CDR3 is TGTGCCAGCAGAACCCGGGGTCCTTACACCGGGGAGCTGTTTTTT.